These 3 T cell receptor beta chains were all obtained from the same sample, sequenced in a study of blood T cell repertoires in COVID-19. Measured with immunoSEQ multiplex PCR; TCRdb has only the in-frame clones, and not every one. The profile shows roughly 290,000 clones, about 85% of them singletons. The sample comprised peripheral blood. These receptors were taken from a human donor with COVID-19, enrolled during active disease. The donor label of this sample is uncertain.

The chain is built from TRBV11-2 and TRBJ2-1, with 7 bases matching TRBD1. Germline loops: CDR1 SGHAT, CDR2 FQNNGV. V dropped 5 bases and J dropped 8; count of bases not matched to a gene: 12. The CDR3 is 15 amino acids. The CDR3 DNA reads as TGTGCCAGCAGCGCCGCCGGGACAGTTGTCTATGAGCAGTTCTTC. Its translation is CASSAAGTVVYEQFF.

This clone has only one observation. The rearrangement links TRBV7-2 to TRBJ2-3, with D possibly being TRBD2 (6 bases). CDR3 size: 18 residues. The germline V and J ends were trimmed by 5 bases and 3 bases, with 24 bases remaining between them. Germline V gene data show CDR1 as SGHTA and CDR2 as FQGNSA. This chain's CDR3 is CASSPALSWLGRTDTQYF. The CDR3 coding sequence is TGTGCCAGCAGCCCTGCCCTAAGCTGGCTGGGGAGGACAGATACGCAGTATTTT.

The V and J genes are TRBV7-8 and TRBJ1-1; D unresolved. Trimming pared 5 bases from V and 2 bases from J, leaving 6 bases between. CDR3 length: 12 amino acids. Germline CDR1 is SGHVS and CDR2 is FQNEAQ. This CDR3 is CASSPRNTEAFF. Written as DNA, the CDR3 is TGTGCCAGCAGCCCGAGAAACACTGAAGCTTTCTTT.